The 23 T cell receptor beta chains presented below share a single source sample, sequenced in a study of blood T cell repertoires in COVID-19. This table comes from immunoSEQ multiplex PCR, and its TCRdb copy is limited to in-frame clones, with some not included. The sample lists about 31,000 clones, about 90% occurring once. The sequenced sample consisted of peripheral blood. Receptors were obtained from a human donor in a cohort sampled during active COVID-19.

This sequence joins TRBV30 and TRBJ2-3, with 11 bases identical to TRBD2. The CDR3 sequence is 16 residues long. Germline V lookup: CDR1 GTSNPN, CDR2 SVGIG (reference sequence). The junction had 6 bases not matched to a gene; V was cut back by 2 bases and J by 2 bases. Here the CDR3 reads CAWSPAGLADTDTQYF. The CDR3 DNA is TGTGCCTGGAGTCCCGCGGGACTAGCGGACACAGATACGCAGTATTTT.

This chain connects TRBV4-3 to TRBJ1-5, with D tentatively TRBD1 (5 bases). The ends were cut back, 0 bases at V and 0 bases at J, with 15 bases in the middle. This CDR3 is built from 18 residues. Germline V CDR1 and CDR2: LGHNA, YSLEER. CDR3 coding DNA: TGCGCCAGCAGCCAAGATTATAGGACACAATATAGCAATCAGCCCCAGCATTTT. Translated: CASSQDYRTQYSNQPQHF.

In DNA, the CDR3 is TGTGCCAGTGGGGACTTTAACTATGGCTACACCTTC. This codes for CASGDFNYGYTF. V gene TRBV19 combines with J gene TRBJ1-2; D might be TRBD1 (5 bases). Trimming took off 8 bases at V and 1 base at J, with 8 bases between the two ends. The CDR3 runs to 12 residues. CDR1 is LNHDA, CDR2 SQIVND, per germline (reference sequence).

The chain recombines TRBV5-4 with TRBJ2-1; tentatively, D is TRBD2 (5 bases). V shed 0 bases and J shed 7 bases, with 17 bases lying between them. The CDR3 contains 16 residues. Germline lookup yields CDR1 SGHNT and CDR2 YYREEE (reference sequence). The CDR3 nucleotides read TGTGCCAGCAGCTTGGGGCGGGCAGGACCCGGAAATGAGCAGTTCTTC. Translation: CASSLGRAGPGNEQFF.

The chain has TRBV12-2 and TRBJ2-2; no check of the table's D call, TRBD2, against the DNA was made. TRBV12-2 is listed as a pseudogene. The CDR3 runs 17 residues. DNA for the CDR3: TGTGCAAGTCGCTTAGCACCGGGACTAGCAATCCTCGGGGAGCTGTTTTTT. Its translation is CASRLAPGLAILGELFF.

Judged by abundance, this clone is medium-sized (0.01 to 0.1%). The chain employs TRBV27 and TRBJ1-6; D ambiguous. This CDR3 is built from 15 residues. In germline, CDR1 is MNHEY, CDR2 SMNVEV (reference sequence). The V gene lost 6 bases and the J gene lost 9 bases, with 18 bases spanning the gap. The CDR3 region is CASSTTGSFGSPLHF. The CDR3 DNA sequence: TGTGCCAGCAGCACCACCGGGTCGTTCGGTTCACCCCTCCACTTT.

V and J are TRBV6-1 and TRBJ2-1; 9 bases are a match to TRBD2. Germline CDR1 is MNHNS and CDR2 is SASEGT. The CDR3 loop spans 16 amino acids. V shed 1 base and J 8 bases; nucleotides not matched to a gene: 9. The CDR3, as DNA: TGTGCCAGCAGTGAAGGAATGTTAGCGGGAGTGGATGAGCAGTTCTTC. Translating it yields CASSEGMLAGVDEQFF.

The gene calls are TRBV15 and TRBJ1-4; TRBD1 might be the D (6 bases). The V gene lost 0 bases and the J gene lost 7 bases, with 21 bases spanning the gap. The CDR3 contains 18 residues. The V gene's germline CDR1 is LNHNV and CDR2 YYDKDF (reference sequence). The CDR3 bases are TGTGCCACCAGCAGAGATCGGGGGGCGGGGATCTTGGGTGAAAAACTGTTTTTT. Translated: CATSRDRGAGILGEKLFF.

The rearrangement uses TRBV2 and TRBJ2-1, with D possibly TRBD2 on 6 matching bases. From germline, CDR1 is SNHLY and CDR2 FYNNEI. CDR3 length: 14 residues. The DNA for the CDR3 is TGTGGTGTGGTCGGGACTTCAACTTACAATGAGCAGTTCTTC. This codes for CGVVGTSTYNEQFF. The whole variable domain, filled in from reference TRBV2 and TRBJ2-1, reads EPEVTQTPSHQVTQMGQEVILRCVPISNHLYFYWYRQILGQKVEFLVSFYNNEISEKSEIFDDQFSVERPDGSNFTLKIRSTKLEDSAMYFCGVVGTSTYNEQFFGPGTRLTVL.

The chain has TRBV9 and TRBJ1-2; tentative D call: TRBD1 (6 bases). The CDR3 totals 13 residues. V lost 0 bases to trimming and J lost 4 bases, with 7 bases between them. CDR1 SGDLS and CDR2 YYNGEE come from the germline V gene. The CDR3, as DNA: TGTGCCAGCAGCGTAGAACAGGGCTATGGCTACACCTTC. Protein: CASSVEQGYGYTF.

The CDR3 DNA follows: TGTGCCAGCTCCTGGACAGGCGAGGGTTCACCCCTCCACTTT. This codes for CASSWTGEGSPLHF. V gene TRBV6-5 combines with J gene TRBJ1-6; 7 bases align to TRBD1. Germline-derived CDR1 and CDR2 are MNHEY and SVGAGI. This CDR3 is built from 14 residues. V shed 8 bases, J shed 9 bases, and the junction held 10 bases outside the gene matches.

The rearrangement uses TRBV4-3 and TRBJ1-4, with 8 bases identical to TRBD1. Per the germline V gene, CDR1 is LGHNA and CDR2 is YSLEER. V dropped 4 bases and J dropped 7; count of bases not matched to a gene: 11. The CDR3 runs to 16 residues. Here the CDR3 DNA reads TGCGCCAGCAGCCGTACCGTTCAGGGGGCGGGTGAAAAACTGTTTTTT. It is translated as CASSRTVQGAGEKLFF.

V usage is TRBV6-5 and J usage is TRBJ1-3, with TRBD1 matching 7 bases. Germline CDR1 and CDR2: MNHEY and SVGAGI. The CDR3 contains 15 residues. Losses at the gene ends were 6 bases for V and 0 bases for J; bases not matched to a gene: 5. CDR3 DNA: TGTGCCAGCAGCTGGGGACAGCCCTCTGGAAACACCATATATTTT. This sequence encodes CASSWGQPSGNTIYF.

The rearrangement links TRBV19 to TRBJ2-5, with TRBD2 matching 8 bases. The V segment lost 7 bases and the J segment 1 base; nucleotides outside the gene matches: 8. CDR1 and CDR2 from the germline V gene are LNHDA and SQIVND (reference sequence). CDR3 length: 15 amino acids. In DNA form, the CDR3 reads TGTGCCAGTAATTCTATAGCGGGGAGCCAAGAGACCCAGTACTTC. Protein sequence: CASNSIAGSQETQYF.

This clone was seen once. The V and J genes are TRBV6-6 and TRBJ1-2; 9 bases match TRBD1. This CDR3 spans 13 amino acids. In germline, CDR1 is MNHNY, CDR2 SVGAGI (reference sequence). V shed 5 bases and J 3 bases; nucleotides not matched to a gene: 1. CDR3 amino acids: CASSRQGDYGYTF. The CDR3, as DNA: TGTGCCAGCAGTCGACAGGGGGACTATGGCTACACCTTC.

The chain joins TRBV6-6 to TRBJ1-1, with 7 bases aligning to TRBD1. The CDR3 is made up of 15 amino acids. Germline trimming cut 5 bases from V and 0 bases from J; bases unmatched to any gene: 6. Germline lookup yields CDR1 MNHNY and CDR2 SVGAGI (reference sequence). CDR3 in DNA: TGTGCCAGCAGTCGCGACAGGGCCATGAACACTGAAGCTTTCTTT. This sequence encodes CASSRDRAMNTEAFF.

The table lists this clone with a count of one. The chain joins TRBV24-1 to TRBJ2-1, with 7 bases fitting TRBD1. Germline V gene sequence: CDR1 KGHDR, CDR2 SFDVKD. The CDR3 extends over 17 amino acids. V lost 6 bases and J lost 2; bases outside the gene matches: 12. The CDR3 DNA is TGTGCCACCAGTCTTGACCGGGACAGACCTACCTACAATGAGCAGTTCTTC. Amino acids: CATSLDRDRPTYNEQFF.

CDR3 nucleotides: TGTGCCAGCAGCTTAGATATTCCCCCCGGGACTAGCGGCAATGAGCAGTTCTTC. Encoded protein: CASSLDIPPGTSGNEQFF. The V gene is TRBV11-3, the J gene TRBJ2-1; 11 nucleotides agree with TRBD2. This CDR3 is built from 18 residues. J gave up 6 bases and V 0 bases, and 10 bases lay outside the gene matches. The germline gives CDR1 SGHNT, CDR2 YENEEA.

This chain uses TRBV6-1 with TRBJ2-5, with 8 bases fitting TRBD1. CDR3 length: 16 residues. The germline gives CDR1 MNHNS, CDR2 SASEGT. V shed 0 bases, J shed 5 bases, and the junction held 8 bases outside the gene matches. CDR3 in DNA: TGTGCCAGCAGTGAAGCTCAAGGACAGGGTTGGGAGACCCAGTACTTC. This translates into CASSEAQGQGWETQYF.

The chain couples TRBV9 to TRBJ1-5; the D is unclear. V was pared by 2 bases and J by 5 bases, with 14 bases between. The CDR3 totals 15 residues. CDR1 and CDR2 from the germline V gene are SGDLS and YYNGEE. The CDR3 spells CASSVLGHQDQPQHF. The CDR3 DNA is TGTGCCAGCAGCGTTCTAGGCCACCAAGATCAGCCCCAGCATTTT.

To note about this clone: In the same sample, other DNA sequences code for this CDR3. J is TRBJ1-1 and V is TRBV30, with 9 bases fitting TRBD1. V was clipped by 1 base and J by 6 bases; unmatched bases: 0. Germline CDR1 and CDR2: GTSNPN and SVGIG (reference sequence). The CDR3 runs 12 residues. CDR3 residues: CAWSGQGAEAFF. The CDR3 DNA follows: TGTGCCTGGAGTGGACAGGGGGCTGAAGCTTTCTTT.

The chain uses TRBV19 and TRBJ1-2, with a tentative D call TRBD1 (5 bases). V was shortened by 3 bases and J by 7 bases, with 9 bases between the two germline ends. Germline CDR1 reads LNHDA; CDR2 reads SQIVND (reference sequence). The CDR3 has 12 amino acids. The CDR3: CASSIPGSGYTF. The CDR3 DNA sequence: TGTGCCAGTAGTATTCCAGGGTCTGGCTACACCTTC.

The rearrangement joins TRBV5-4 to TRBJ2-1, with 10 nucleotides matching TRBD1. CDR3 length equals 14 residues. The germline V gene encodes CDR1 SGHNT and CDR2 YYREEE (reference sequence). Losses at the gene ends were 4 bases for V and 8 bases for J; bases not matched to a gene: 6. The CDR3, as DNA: TGTGCCAGCAGCCGGGGACAGGGGAGGGATGAGCAGTTCTTC. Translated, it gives CASSRGQGRDEQFF.